This note documents a single TCR beta chain sequence. Its target antigen remains unknown. Base quality data are lacking; no much larger clone is found one base away. For CDR1 and CDR2, the germline V gene (reference sequence) lists MNHEY and SMNVEV. V is pared back by 5 bases and J by 1 base, with 9 bases lying between the germline termini. Including cysteine and phenylalanine, the CDR3 has 14 amino acids. Only the CDR3 part of the read is kept: 42 bases, read in frame from the first base. The method behind the library was the immunoSEQ multiplex PCR assay. Approximately 10^5 TCR templates per sample were assayed on the deep sequencing platform. Genomic DNA extracted from sorted T cells was the material used for TCRbeta CDR3 sequencing. The authors' analysis ran thus. The R programming language was used for the clonal analysis of the TCRbeta CDR3 data. Unstimulated samples were compared with post-reaction CFSE-low samples to define alloreactive CD4+ and CD8+ clones. Regulatory or non-regulatory origin of alloreactive CD4+ clones was assigned by matching sequences to the sorted unstimulated Treg and non-Treg repertoires. TCRdb mirrors the immuneACCESS table, restricted to in-frame sequences. Some clones are absent from its copies; in checked studies, under half trace to an unresolved V gene, and the reason for the others is unknown. The V and J calls and clone size come from that table; D and trimming were worked out from the DNA. Recorded for this sample are some 80,000 clones; approximately 95% of them occurred a single time. The ten largest account for around 20% of the sample.

These data are taken from a study of siplizumab effects on memory and regulatory T cells (dated by TCRdb to the late 2010s). Context from the whole study: The study looked at the effect of siplizumab, an anti-CD2 antibody, on alloreactive T-cell subsets in allogeneic mixed lymphocyte reactions made from human PBMCs.

Study-level results and caveats: Compared with memory T cells, unstimulated naive T cells appeared more diverse, and naive cells seemed to make a substantial contribution to the alloresponse. Siplizumab significantly lowered the cumulative frequency of alloreactive sequences that could be traced to unstimulated CD4+ memory T cells. For roughly 80-97% of proliferating CD4+ or CD8+ clones, no naive or memory phenotype could be assigned. No functional confirmation was obtained for the suppressive function of proliferating Tregs from siplizumab cultures. Because sequences below about 10^-5 frequency were poorly captured, only a minor fraction of alloreactive clones could be mapped to unstimulated subsets. Of the alloreactive CD4+ clones that could be mapped, the Treg-derived share averaged about 63% with siplizumab compared with around 25% in control reactions.

TCRbeta CDR3 sequencing was performed on sorted unstimulated T cells and on proliferating T cells recovered from mixed lymphocyte reactions. Fresh whole blood from ten HLA-typed healthy donors was used as the source from which PBMCs were isolated. This chain joins TRBV27 to TRBJ1-5; the D gene is not confidently resolved. The sequenced sample was CD8+ T cells sorted from blood. The sequence derives from a human donor in good health. The nucleotide sequence is TGTGCCAGCAGTAACTCAAAAAGCAATCAGCCCCAGCATTTT. Translated, this is CASSNSKSNQPQHF.